This paragraph covers one TCR beta chain sequence. Germline V CDR1 and CDR2: MDHEN, SYDVKM. Deletions cut 3 bases from V and 5 bases from J, with 10 bases between. The CDR3 consists of 14 residues. The data are from a study of OX40 agonist ivuxolimab in advanced cancers. Study in general: A partial response was reached by three patients: one with hepatocellular carcinoma and two with cutaneous melanoma.

The table came from immunoSEQ multiplex PCR; TCRdb's copy has only in-frame clones and leaves some out. This sample has more than 50,000 clones, with about 85% found just once. The chain employs TRBV28 and TRBJ1-4; a weak D match, TRBD1 (5 bases). The sequence was obtained from an adult with an advanced solid tumor such as melanoma, head and neck, liver or kidney cancer. The sequencing here drew on CD4+ or CD8+ T cells sorted from blood, taken in a trial of the OX40 agonist ivuxolimab. The CDR3 region is CASSFGGGNEKLFF. In nucleotides, the CDR3 is TGTGCCAGCAGTTTCGGGGGTGGGAATGAAAAACTGTTTTTT.